A single sample is the source of the 13 T cell receptor beta chains below, sequenced in a study of T-cell memory formation after mild COVID-19. TCRdb recomputed calls from the 5' RACE reads with MiXCR, one row per CDR3 protein. The sample lists about 170,000 distinct CDR3 sequences, approximately 13% seen once, with approximately 3.5% in the top ten. Sequenced sample: PBMCs or a T cell subset sorted from them (not recorded which). Receptor source: a man aged 18 to 29 who had mild COVID-19 (a few samples of this study predate the infection). Cell type and time point are not known.

This clonotype has just a few counts. The chain recombines TRBV15 with TRBJ1-6; 7 positions match TRBD1. The CDR3 extends over 16 amino acids. V was pared by 4 bases and J by 9 bases, with 12 bases of the junction left unmatched. Germline V gene data show CDR1 as LNHNV and CDR2 as YYDKDF (reference sequence). The CDR3 here is CATSTDRASVGSPLHF. In DNA, the CDR3 is TGTGCCACCAGCACAGACAGGGCTAGTGTAGGTTCACCCCTCCACTTT.

The chain combines TRBV29-1 with TRBJ1-2; D uncertain. The CDR3 sequence is 12 residues long. The V and J ends lost 2 bases and 3 bases respectively, with 7 bases between them. Looked up from germline, CDR1 is SQVTM and CDR2 is ANQGSEA. In DNA, the CDR3 is TGCAGCGTTGAATTGGGTGACTATGGCTACACCTTC. This gives the protein CSVELGDYGYTF.

The chain employs TRBV7-9 and TRBJ1-4; possible D gene TRBD1, 5 bases. The CDR3 extends over 12 amino acids. Trimming took 8 bases from V and 7 from J, leaving 11 bases between them. Germline V gene lookup returns CDR1 SEHNR and CDR2 FQNEAQ (reference sequence). In DNA form, the CDR3 reads TGTGCCAGCCGAAGGGGACCTGAAAAACTGTTTTTT. This codes for CASRRGPEKLFF.

This clonotype was detected ten times or more. The chain joins TRBV15 to TRBJ1-6, with unresolved D. V lost 1 base, J lost 10 bases, and 14 bases lay in between. The CDR3 extends over 15 amino acids. The germline CDR1 and CDR2 sequences are LNHNV and YYDKDF (reference sequence). The CDR3 is CATSRVRGMGSPLHF. CDR3 bases: TGTGCCACCAGCAGAGTACGGGGAATGGGCTCACCCCTCCACTTT.

The table lists this clonotype with many counts. The chain has TRBV28 and TRBJ2-7; D is possibly TRBD2 (7 bases). Germline V gene sequence: CDR1 MDHEN, CDR2 SYDVKM. The CDR3 totals 14 residues. Trimming removed 7 bases at V and 4 bases at J, with 17 bases between. Here the CDR3 DNA reads TGTGCCAGCACGATGGGAGGGACACCTTACGAGCAGTACGTC. Protein sequence: CASTMGGTPYEQYV.

This clonotype occurred a few times. The V gene is TRBV7-2, the J gene TRBJ1-5, with D uncertain. Germline V gene data show CDR1 as SGHTA and CDR2 as FQGNSA. This CDR3 contains 14 residues. The ends were cut back, 0 bases at V and 5 bases at J, with 8 bases in the middle. The CDR3 region has the DNA TGTGCCAGCAGCTTAGCCTGGAGAGATCAGCCCCAGCATTTT. It translates to CASSLAWRDQPQHF.

This chain connects TRBV5-1 to TRBJ2-5, with a possible D match to TRBD1 (6 bases). V lost 3 bases and J lost 0, with 9 bases in between. CDR1 and CDR2 from the germline V gene are SGHRS and YFSETQ. The CDR3 has 14 residues. The CDR3 here is CASSYGTNQETQYF. CDR3 nucleotides: TGCGCCAGCAGCTACGGGACAAACCAAGAGACCCAGTACTTC.

The V and J genes are TRBV5-1 and TRBJ2-3; D is ambiguous. Trimming pared 1 base from V and 6 bases from J, leaving 12 bases between. Looked up from germline, CDR1 is SGHRS and CDR2 is YFSETQ. This CDR3 is 14 amino acids long. The CDR3 nucleotides are TGCGCCAGCAGCTTGATGTCCCCTACGGATACGCAGTATTTT. Its protein is CASSLMSPTDTQYF.

This clonotype was seen at least ten times. The chain recombines TRBV12-3 or TRBV12-4 with TRBJ1-5; 7 bases agree with TRBD1. J gave up 4 bases and V 5 bases, and 2 bases lay outside the gene matches. The CDR3 has 13 residues. The CDR3 sequence: CASSPQGNQPQHF. Written as DNA, the CDR3 is TGTGCCAGCAGTCCACAGGGGAATCAGCCCCAGCATTTT.

This clonotype has only a few counts. The V gene is TRBV28, the J gene TRBJ2-1; the D gene is possibly TRBD2 (6 bases). Trimming cost V 4 bases and J 5 bases, with 12 bases left between them. CDR3 length: 14 amino acids. CDR1 is MDHEN, CDR2 SYDVKM, per germline. CDR3: CASSSAGQHNEQFF. The CDR3 nucleotides read TGTGCCAGCAGTTCTGCGGGGCAGCACAATGAGCAGTTCTTC. Looking up the rest from reference TRBV28 and TRBJ2-1 gives the full variable domain: DVKVTQSSRYLVKRTGEKVFLECVQDMDHENMFWYRQDPGLGLRLIYFSYDVKMKEKGDIPEGYSVSREKKERFSLILESASTNQTSMYLCASSSAGQHNEQFFGPGTRLTVL.

This clonotype turned up a few times. CDR3 protein: CASSPGTGEKLFF. CDR3 in DNA: TGTGCCAGCAGCCCCGGGACAGGTGAAAAACTGTTTTTT. The genes are TRBV5-4 and TRBJ1-4; 8 nucleotides match TRBD1. From germline, CDR1 is SGHNT and CDR2 YYREEE (reference sequence). This CDR3 is 13 amino acids long. Trimming at V came to 4 bases and at J to 7 bases, leaving 3 bases not matched to a gene.

The J gene is TRBJ2-1, the V gene TRBV5-1; D is unclear. V was cut by 4 bases and J by 9 bases, with 8 bases left in between. The germline V gene encodes CDR1 SGHRS and CDR2 YFSETQ. The CDR3 consists of 11 residues. The CDR3: CASSETAEQFF. The CDR3 region has the DNA TGCGCCAGCAGCGAAACGGCTGAGCAGTTCTTC.

This sequence joins TRBV20-1 and TRBJ2-1; D is ambiguous. CDR3 size: 14 residues. V lost 2 bases and J 0 bases, leaving 8 bases between the germline ends. In germline, CDR1 is DFQATT, CDR2 SNEGSKA (reference sequence). CDR3 region: CSARIPGSYNEQFF. In nucleotides, the CDR3 is TGCAGTGCTAGAATCCCGGGCTCCTACAATGAGCAGTTCTTC.